The 26 T cell receptor beta chains below all came from one sample that was sequenced in a study of response to subunit inactivated influenza vaccine. TCRdb recomputed calls from the RT-PCR reads with MiXCR, one row per CDR3 protein. The sample comprises approximately 680,000 distinct CDR3 sequences, 15% to 18% of which are singletons, and around 10% rests with the top ten. Sequences were derived from PBMCs from blood, sampled about 13 days after vaccination. These receptors were taken from a man in his forties or fifties who received an inactivated influenza vaccine.

This clonotype was detected a few times. This chain uses TRBV10-2 with TRBJ2-7; 12 bases align to TRBD2. From germline, CDR1 is WSHSY and CDR2 SAAADI. V lost 5 bases, J lost 4 bases, and 3 bases stayed unmatched. The CDR3 runs to 14 residues. CDR3 residues: CASSQTSGRYEQYF. The CDR3 DNA follows: TGCGCCAGCAGTCAGACTAGCGGGAGATACGAGCAGTACTTC.

This clonotype was recorded at least ten times. The chain combines TRBV5-1 with TRBJ1-5; D is possibly TRBD1 (6 bases). Germline V gene lookup returns CDR1 SGHRS and CDR2 YFSETQ. This CDR3 has 15 residues. Trimming shortened V by 4 bases and J by 2 bases, and 13 bases separated the two germline ends. This CDR3 is CASSRDTGGNQPQHF. The CDR3 DNA reads as TGCGCCAGCAGCAGGGACACCGGGGGCAATCAGCCCCAGCATTTT. Full variable domain (rest looked up from reference TRBV5-1 and TRBJ1-5): KAGVTQTPRYLIKTRGQQVTLSCSPISGHRSVSWYQQTPGQGLQFLFEYFSETQRNKGNFPGRFSGRQFSNSRSEMNVSTLELGDSALYLCASSRDTGGNQPQHFGDGTRLSIL.

The rearrangement joins TRBV29-1 to TRBJ1-6; D is undetermined. The CDR3 has 13 residues. CDR1 and CDR2 (germline): SQVTM, ANQGSEA. Between the trimmed V and J ends, which lost 5 bases and 10 bases, there was a span of 15 bases. Here the CDR3 reads CSVSDGLWSPLHF. The DNA of the CDR3 is TGCAGCGTTTCGGACGGCCTTTGGTCACCCCTCCACTTT.

V and J are TRBV6-1 and TRBJ1-5, with 7 bases that match TRBD1. The V gene end was trimmed by 6 bases and the J gene end by 3 bases; junction bases not matched to a gene: 8. Germline V gene lookup returns CDR1 MNHNS and CDR2 SASEGT. CDR3 length: 15 residues. CDR3 nucleotide sequence: TGTGCCAGCAGAGGAACTCAGGGGGTCAATCAGCCCCAGCATTTT. Translation: CASRGTQGVNQPQHF.

This clonotype was counted between two and nine times. Here the CDR3 DNA reads TGTGCCAGCAGTTTGGGACAGGGACGAGGCGAGCAGTACTTC. It translates to CASSLGQGRGEQYF. The chain couples TRBV12-3 or TRBV12-4 to TRBJ2-7, with 9 bases lining up with TRBD1. V shed 3 bases and J 6 bases; nucleotides not matched to a gene: 6. CDR3 length: 14 amino acids.

This clonotype came up many times. The chain links TRBV11-1 to TRBJ1-1; weak D call: TRBD1 (6 bases). CDR3 length: 18 amino acids. Trimming took 8 bases from V and 0 from J, leaving 25 bases between them. CDR1 is SGHAT, CDR2 FQDESV, per germline (reference sequence). Written as DNA, the CDR3 is TGTGCCAGCGGGAAATTCGGGGGGGCCCAACGAATGAACACTGAAGCTTTCTTT. This codes for CASGKFGGAQRMNTEAFF.

At least ten counts were recorded for this clonotype. The rearrangement uses TRBV6-1 and TRBJ1-4; D is unresolved. Germline CDR1 and CDR2: MNHNS and SASEGT. The CDR3 sequence is 16 residues long. V lost 0 bases, J lost 4 bases, and 12 bases lay in between. As DNA, the CDR3 is TGTGCCAGCAGTGAAGCTGAGGGATTGATTAATGAAAAACTGTTTTTT. Translating gives CASSEAEGLINEKLFF.

In its sample, this clonotype was seen many times. CDR3 protein: CASSLDVPMGWETQYF. As DNA, the CDR3 is TGTGCCAGCAGCTTGGATGTTCCCATGGGCTGGGAGACCCAGTACTTC. This chain joins TRBV5-5 and TRBJ2-5, with D unresolved. CDR1 and CDR2 (germline): SGHKS, YYEKEE (reference sequence). The V end was cut by 0 bases, the J end by 5 bases, with 17 bases between. The CDR3 is 16 amino acids. Full variable domain (rest looked up from reference TRBV5-5 and TRBJ2-5): DAGVTQSPTHLIKTRGQQVTLRCSPISGHKSVSWYQQVLGQGPQFIFQYYEKEERGRGNFPDRFSARQFPNYSSELNVNALLLGDSALYLCASSLDVPMGWETQYFGPGTRLLVL.

V is TRBV7-8 and J is TRBJ2-2, with D possibly matching TRBD1 (5 bases). This CDR3 contains 14 residues. The V gene lost 4 bases and the J gene lost 7 bases, with 13 bases spanning the gap. CDR1 SGHVS and CDR2 FQNEAQ come from the germline V gene. Here the CDR3 DNA reads TGTGCCAGCAGCTCGGTAGGGGCAGTCGGGGAGCTGTTTTTT. Its protein product is CASSSVGAVGELFF. Drawing the rest from reference TRBV7-8 and TRBJ2-2, the complete variable domain is GAGVSQSPRYKVAKRGQDVALRCDPISGHVSLFWYQQALGQGPEFLTYFQNEAQLDKSGLPSDRFFAERPEGSVSTLKIQRTQQEDSAVYLCASSSVGAVGELFFGEGSRLTVL.

J is TRBJ2-7 and V is TRBV5-1; 13 bases are a match to TRBD2. Germline assignment: CDR1 SGHRS and CDR2 YFSETQ. With 4 bases clipped from V and 2 bases from J, the junction kept 3 bases outside the gene matches. The CDR3 runs to 15 residues. This chain's CDR3 is CASSEGLAGPYEQYF. The CDR3 nucleotides are TGCGCCAGCAGCGAGGGACTAGCGGGGCCCTACGAGCAGTACTTC.

This clonotype has more than one count but fewer than ten. The CDR3 reads CASRKRAYTEFEETQYF. DNA for the CDR3: TGTGCCAGCAGAAAACGGGCCTATACTGAATTTGAAGAGACCCAGTACTTC. This chain joins TRBV2 and TRBJ2-5; D is ambiguous. Germline V gene data show CDR1 as SNHLY and CDR2 as FYNNEI. The CDR3 runs to 17 residues. The ends were cut back, 6 bases at V and 3 bases at J, with 23 bases in the middle.

In this sample, this clonotype turned up many times. V is TRBV30 and J is TRBJ2-7; D gene ambiguous. Trimming took off 2 bases at V and 2 bases at J, with 13 bases between the two ends. There are 14 residues in the CDR3. Germline lookup yields CDR1 GTSNPN and CDR2 SVGIG (reference sequence). CDR3 in DNA: TGTGCCTGGAGTTTGGATTCCAGAGCCTACGAGCAGTACTTC. Protein product: CAWSLDSRAYEQYF.

The sample holds a few counts of this clonotype. The V and J genes are TRBV29-1 and TRBJ2-5; D uncertain. Germline V gives CDR1 SQVTM, CDR2 ANQGSEA. The CDR3 is 14 amino acids. The V end was cut by 4 bases, the J end by 5 bases, with 17 bases between. The CDR3 region has the DNA TGCAGCGTTGCCGGCGACCAGCAATCGGAGACCCAGTACTTC. It codes for CSVAGDQQSETQYF.

In regard to this clonotype: A much larger clone is a single base away; this may be a read error. The chain uses TRBV7-9 and TRBJ2-4; 8 bases map to TRBD1. J lost 4 bases, V lost 5 bases, and 7 bases had no gene match. This CDR3 has 15 residues. Germline V gene sequence: CDR1 SEHNR, CDR2 FQNEAQ (reference sequence). DNA of the CDR3: TGTGCCAGCAGCCACGGACAGGGCACAAAAAACATTCAGTACTTC. It encodes CASSHGQGTKNIQYF.

The V gene is TRBV25-1, the J gene TRBJ2-1, with 7 bases that match TRBD1. The CDR3 runs 15 residues. Germline V gives CDR1 MGHDK, CDR2 SYGVNS. The ends lost 4 bases at V and 8 bases at J; junction bases unmatched: 11. The CDR3 protein is CASSVQGDPWDEQFF. In DNA form, the CDR3 reads TGTGCCAGCAGTGTCCAGGGGGACCCTTGGGATGAGCAGTTCTTC.

This clonotype was seen a few times. The V call is TRBV7-9, the J call TRBJ2-7; perhaps TRBD1 as D (5 bases). Looked up from germline, CDR1 is SEHNR and CDR2 is FQNEAQ (reference sequence). The V gene lost 0 bases and the J gene lost 2 bases, with 11 bases spanning the gap. CDR3 size: 15 residues. CDR3 nucleotides: TGTGCCAGCAGCTTAGCGCTTAGACAGCCCTACGAGCAGTACTTC. Translating it yields CASSLALRQPYEQYF.

This clonotype has only a few counts. The V call is TRBV6-2 or TRBV6-3, the J call TRBJ2-7; D unclear. CDR1 and CDR2 from the germline V gene are MNHEY and SVGEGT. The ends were cut back, 5 bases at V and 4 bases at J, with 12 bases in the middle. The CDR3 covers 13 residues. CDR3 loop: CASSLYLGYEQYF. The CDR3 DNA sequence: TGTGCCAGCAGTCTTTACCTAGGGTACGAGCAGTACTTC.

The chain links TRBV20-1 to TRBJ2-3, with TRBD1 as a possible D gene (6 bases). The V gene lost 5 bases and the J gene lost 0 bases, with 12 bases spanning the gap. The CDR3 spans 14 residues. Germline values: CDR1 DFQATT, CDR2 SNEGSKA (reference sequence). CDR3 DNA sequence: TGCAGTGCTTACCGGACAGAAAGCACAGATACGCAGTATTTT. Translation: CSAYRTESTDTQYF.

J is TRBJ2-1 and V is TRBV2; D remains unclear. This CDR3 is built from 13 residues. V was clipped by 3 bases and J by 3 bases, with 6 bases between them. The germline V gene encodes CDR1 SNHLY and CDR2 FYNNEI. Written as DNA, the CDR3 is TGTGCCAGCAGTGACTCCGTCTACAATGAGCAGTTCTTC. Its translation is CASSDSVYNEQFF.

This chain joins TRBV20-1 and TRBJ1-5; D is unclear. This CDR3 has 14 residues. V lost 3 bases, J lost 3 bases, and 12 bases lay in between. The germline gives CDR1 DFQATT, CDR2 SNEGSKA (reference sequence). CDR3 amino acids: CSASPLADNQPQHF. DNA of the CDR3: TGCAGTGCTAGCCCTTTGGCAGACAATCAGCCCCAGCATTTT.

In its sample, this clonotype was seen a few times. An end of the junction does not agree with germline; a read error may underlie this. The chain carries TRBV7-7 and TRBJ2-3; either TRBD1 or TRBD2 may fit D (5 bases each). The CDR3 totals 19 residues. CDR1 is SSHAT and CDR2 is FNYEAQ in the germline V gene (reference sequence). CDR3 sequence reads: CASSLGEYESSYLTDTQYF. The CDR3 DNA reads TGTGCTAGCAGCTTAGGGGAGTATGAATCTAGCTATCTCACAGATACGCAGTATTTT.

This clonotype was found a few times. The gene calls are TRBV29-1 and TRBJ1-1, with a tentative D call TRBD1 (5 bases). The CDR3 sequence is 13 residues long. Germline CDR1 and CDR2: SQVTM and ANQGSEA. The V and J ends lost 7 bases and 3 bases respectively, with 15 bases between them. The CDR3 spells CSGRRGRDTEAFF. CDR3 DNA sequence: TGCAGCGGGCGGAGGGGCCGCGACACTGAAGCTTTCTTT. The full variable domain, its missing parts supplied by reference TRBV29-1 and TRBJ1-1, is SAVISQKPSRDICQRGTSLTIQCQVDSQVTMMFWYRQQPGQSLTLIATANQGSEATYESGFVIDKFPISRPNLTFSTLTVSNMSPEDSSIYLCSGRRGRDTEAFFGQGTRLTVV.

This clonotype has a handful of counts. The chain recombines TRBV7-2 with TRBJ2-1, with a possible D match to TRBD2 (6 bases). V was trimmed by 3 bases and J by 5 bases, leaving 11 bases between them. In germline, CDR1 is SGHTA, CDR2 FQGNSA. CDR3 length: 14 residues. This chain's CDR3 is CASSFRLVNNEQFF. In nucleotides, the CDR3 is TGTGCCAGCAGCTTCCGACTAGTGAACAATGAGCAGTTCTTC.

The V call is TRBV11-3, the J call TRBJ2-4; either TRBD1 or TRBD2 may supply D (5 bases each). V lost 1 base to trimming and J lost 6 bases, with 19 bases between them. The CDR3 length is 17 residues. CDR1 and CDR2 from the germline V gene are SGHNT and YENEEA. The CDR3 nucleotides are TGTGCCAGCAGCTTAGGGGCAGGGAGCTCAGGCGGAAACATTCAGTACTTC. Protein product: CASSLGAGSSGGNIQYF.

The V call is TRBV7-9, the J call TRBJ2-3; D unresolved. Germline CDR1 SEHNR, CDR2 FQNEAQ (reference sequence). CDR3 length: 16 amino acids. Trimming left V 1 base short and J 3 bases short, with 14 bases between. CDR3 DNA: TGTGCCAGCAGCTTAGGCCTAGGCGATGGGACAGATACGCAGTATTTT. Translated: CASSLGLGDGTDTQYF.

The CDR3: CATSGQPVDGYTF. The CDR3 region has the DNA TGTGCCACCTCGGGACAGCCCGTGGACGGCTACACCTTC. The chain combines TRBV24-1 with TRBJ1-2, with 7 nucleotides matching TRBD1. The CDR3 length is 13 residues. Germline CDR1 and CDR2: KGHDR and SFDVKD. V lost 9 bases and J lost 8; bases outside the gene matches: 11.